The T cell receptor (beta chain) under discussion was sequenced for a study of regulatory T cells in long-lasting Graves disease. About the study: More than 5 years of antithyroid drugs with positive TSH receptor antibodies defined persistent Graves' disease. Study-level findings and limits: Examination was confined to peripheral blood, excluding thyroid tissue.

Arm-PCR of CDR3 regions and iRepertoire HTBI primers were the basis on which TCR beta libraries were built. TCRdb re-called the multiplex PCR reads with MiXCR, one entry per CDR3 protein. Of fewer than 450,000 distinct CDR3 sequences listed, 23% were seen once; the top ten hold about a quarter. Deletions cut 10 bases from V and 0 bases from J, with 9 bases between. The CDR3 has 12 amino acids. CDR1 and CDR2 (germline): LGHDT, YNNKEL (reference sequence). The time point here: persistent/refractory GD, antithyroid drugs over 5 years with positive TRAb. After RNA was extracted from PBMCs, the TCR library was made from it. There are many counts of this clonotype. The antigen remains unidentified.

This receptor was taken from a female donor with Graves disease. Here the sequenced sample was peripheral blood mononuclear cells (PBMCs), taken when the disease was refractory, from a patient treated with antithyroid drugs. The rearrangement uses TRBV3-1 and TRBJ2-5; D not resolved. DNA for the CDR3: TGTGCCACCCGAGCCTACCAAGAGACCCAGTACTTC. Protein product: CATRAYQETQYF.